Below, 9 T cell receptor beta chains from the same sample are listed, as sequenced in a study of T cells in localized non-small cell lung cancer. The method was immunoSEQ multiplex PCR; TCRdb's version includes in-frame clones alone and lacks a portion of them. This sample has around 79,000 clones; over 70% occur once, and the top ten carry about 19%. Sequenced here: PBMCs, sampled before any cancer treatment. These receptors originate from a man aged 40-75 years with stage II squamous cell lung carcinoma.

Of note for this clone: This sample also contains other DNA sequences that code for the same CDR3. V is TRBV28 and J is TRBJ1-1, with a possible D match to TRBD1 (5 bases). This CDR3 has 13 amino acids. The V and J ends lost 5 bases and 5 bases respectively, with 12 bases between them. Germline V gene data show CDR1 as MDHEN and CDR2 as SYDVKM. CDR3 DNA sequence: TGTGCCAGCAGTCCCGCGGGGGGAACTGAAGCTTTCTTT. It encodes CASSPAGGTEAFF.

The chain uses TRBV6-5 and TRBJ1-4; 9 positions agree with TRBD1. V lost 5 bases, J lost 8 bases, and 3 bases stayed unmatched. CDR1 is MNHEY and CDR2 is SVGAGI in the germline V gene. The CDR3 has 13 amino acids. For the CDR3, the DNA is TGTGCCAGCAGTACAGGGGGCTCGGAAAAACTGTTTTTT. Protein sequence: CASSTGGSEKLFF.

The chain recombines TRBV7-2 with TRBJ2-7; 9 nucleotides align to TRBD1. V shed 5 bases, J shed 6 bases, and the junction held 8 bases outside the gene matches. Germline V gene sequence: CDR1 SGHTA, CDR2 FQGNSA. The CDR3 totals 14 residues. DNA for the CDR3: TGTGCCAGCAGCCCCGGGACAGGGCACGGCGAGCAGTACTTC. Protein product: CASSPGTGHGEQYF.

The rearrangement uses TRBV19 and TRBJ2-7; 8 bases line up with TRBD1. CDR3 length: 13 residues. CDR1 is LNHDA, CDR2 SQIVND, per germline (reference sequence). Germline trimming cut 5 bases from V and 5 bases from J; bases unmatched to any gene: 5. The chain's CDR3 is CASSVDRGDEQYF. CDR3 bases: TGTGCCAGTAGTGTTGACAGGGGCGACGAGCAGTACTTC.

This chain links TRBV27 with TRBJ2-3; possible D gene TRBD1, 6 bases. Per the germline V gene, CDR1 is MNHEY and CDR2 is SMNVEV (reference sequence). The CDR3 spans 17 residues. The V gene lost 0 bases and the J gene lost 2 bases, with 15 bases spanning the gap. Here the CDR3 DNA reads TGTGCCAGCAGTTTATCCGCGCCGAGGGGACACACAGATACGCAGTATTTT. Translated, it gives CASSLSAPRGHTDTQYF.

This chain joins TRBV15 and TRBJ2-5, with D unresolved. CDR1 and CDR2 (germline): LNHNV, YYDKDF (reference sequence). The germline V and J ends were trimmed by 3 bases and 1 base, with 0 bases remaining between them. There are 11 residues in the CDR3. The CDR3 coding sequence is TGTGCCACCAGCAGCCAAGAGACCCAGTACTTC. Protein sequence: CATSSQETQYF.

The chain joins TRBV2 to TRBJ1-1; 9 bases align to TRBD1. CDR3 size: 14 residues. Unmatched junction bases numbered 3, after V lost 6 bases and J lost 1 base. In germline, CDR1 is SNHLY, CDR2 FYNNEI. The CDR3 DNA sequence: TGTGCCAGCAGCACGGGACAGGGGAACACTGAAGCTTTCTTT. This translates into CASSTGQGNTEAFF.

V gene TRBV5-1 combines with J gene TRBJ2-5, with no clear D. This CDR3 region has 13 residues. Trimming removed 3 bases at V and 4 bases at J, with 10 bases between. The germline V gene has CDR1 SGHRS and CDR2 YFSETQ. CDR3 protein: CASSSGSTETQYF. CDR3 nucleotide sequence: TGCGCCAGCAGCTCTGGCTCGACAGAGACCCAGTACTTC.

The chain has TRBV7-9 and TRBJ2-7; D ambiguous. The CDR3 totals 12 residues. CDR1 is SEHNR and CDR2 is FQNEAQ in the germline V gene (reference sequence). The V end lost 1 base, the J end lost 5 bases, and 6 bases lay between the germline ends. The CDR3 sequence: CASSLVSHEQYF. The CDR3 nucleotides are TGTGCCAGCAGCTTAGTATCCCACGAGCAGTACTTC.